The 9 T cell receptor beta chains below come from one sample, sequenced in a study of shared clonotypes between healthy human individuals. Here immunoSEQ multiplex PCR was the method, and the copy in TCRdb shows in-frame clones only, minus some. The sample lists hundreds of thousands of clones, roughly 73% occurring once. The sequenced sample was memory CD4+ T cells sorted from blood. The subset is: CD45RA-negative fraction. The receptor source for this set is a woman in her thirties in good health.

A note on this clone: The same CDR3 arises from other DNA sequences in this sample as well. The chain recombines TRBV7-2 with TRBJ2-1; no clear D. Trimming pared 5 bases from V and 5 bases from J, leaving 10 bases between. Germline values: CDR1 SGHTA, CDR2 FQGNSA. The CDR3 is 13 amino acids. The CDR3 nucleotides read TGTGCCAGCAGCACACAGAGAGACAATGAGCAGTTCTTC. Its translation is CASSTQRDNEQFF.

The chain couples TRBV4-1 to TRBJ2-7; TRBD2 agrees at 7 bases. CDR1 MGHRA and CDR2 YSYEKL come from the germline V gene. CDR3 length: 15 residues. J gave up 1 base and V 4 bases, and 7 bases lay outside the gene matches. The DNA of the CDR3 is TGCGCCAGCAGCCCCGCAGGGAGGGGATCCTACGAGCAGTACTTC. The encoded protein is CASSPAGRGSYEQYF.

As concerns this clone: Other DNA sequences in this specimen translate into the identical CDR3. J is TRBJ2-1 and V is TRBV18, with 8 bases aligning to TRBD2. Germline lookup yields CDR1 KGHSH and CDR2 LQKENI. Trimming removed 2 bases from V and 0 bases from J; junction bases left unmatched: 3. This CDR3 region has 16 residues. This CDR3 reads CASSPSSGSSYNEQFF. CDR3 DNA: TGTGCCAGCTCACCATCAAGCGGGAGCTCCTACAATGAGCAGTTCTTC.

In this sample, this clone turned up a few times. This sequence joins TRBV5-1 and TRBJ2-1, with 14 bases lining up with TRBD2. The length of the CDR3 is 15 residues. Unmatched junction bases numbered 0, after V lost 3 bases and J lost 4 bases. Germline V CDR1 and CDR2: SGHRS, YFSETQ. The CDR3 sequence: CASSWTSGGYNEQFF. The CDR3 DNA reads as TGCGCCAGCAGCTGGACTAGCGGGGGGTACAATGAGCAGTTCTTC. The full variable domain, its missing parts supplied by reference TRBV5-1 and TRBJ2-1, is KAGVTQTPRYLIKTRGQQVTLSCSPISGHRSVSWYQQTPGQGLQFLFEYFSETQRNKGNFPGRFSGRQFSNSRSEMNVSTLELGDSALYLCASSWTSGGYNEQFFGPGTRLTVL.

This clone turned up a few times. The chain joins TRBV7-7 to TRBJ2-3; no firm D call. The CDR3 runs to 14 residues. Germline V gives CDR1 SSHAT, CDR2 FNYEAQ (reference sequence). V was pared by 1 base and J by 1 base, with 6 bases between. Written as DNA, the CDR3 is TGTGCCAGCAGCTTAGGGCGGCGCACAGATACGCAGTATTTT. Translated: CASSLGRRTDTQYF.

This chain uses TRBV7-9 with TRBJ1-4; TRBD1 aligns across 9 bases. The CDR3 sequence is 15 residues long. J gave up 4 bases and V 3 bases, and 3 bases lay outside the gene matches. Per the germline V gene, CDR1 is SEHNR and CDR2 is FQNEAQ (reference sequence). The CDR3, as DNA: TGTGCCAGCAGCTTTATGGGACAGGGTAATGAAAAACTGTTTTTT. Translation gives CASSFMGQGNEKLFF.

The rearrangement uses TRBV2 and TRBJ2-2; D is ambiguous. The length of the CDR3 is 16 residues. Germline V CDR1 and CDR2: SNHLY, FYNNEI. V was cut by 2 bases and J by 2 bases, with 12 bases left in between. The CDR3: CASSEWGSENTGELFF. The CDR3, as DNA: TGTGCCAGCAGTGAATGGGGATCGGAAAACACCGGGGAGCTGTTTTTT.

Concerning this clone itself: At the DNA level, this CDR3 is encoded by other sequences in the same sample as well. The V gene is TRBV15, the J gene TRBJ2-5, with 7 bases lining up with TRBD1. The germline gives CDR1 LNHNV, CDR2 YYDKDF (reference sequence). Germline trimming cut 0 bases from V and 5 bases from J; bases unmatched to any gene: 3. This CDR3 region has 14 residues. The DNA for the CDR3 is TGTGCCACCAGCAGAGACAGGGGGAGTGAGACCCAGTACTTC. Translation gives CATSRDRGSETQYF.

The chain's CDR3 is CASSPGRATNTGELFF. The CDR3 DNA follows: TGTGCCAGCTCACCCGGGAGGGCCACGAACACCGGGGAGCTGTTTTTT. V is TRBV18 and J is TRBJ2-2; 8 bases agree with TRBD2. Germline CDR1 reads KGHSH; CDR2 reads LQKENI. Germline trimming cut 3 bases from V and 0 bases from J; bases unmatched to any gene: 3. The CDR3 runs to 16 residues.